A few counts support the clone carrying this TCR beta chain. Germline assignment: CDR1 MNHEY and CDR2 SVGAGI. The CDR3 is 15 amino acids. The V end was cut by 1 base, the J end by 5 bases, with 14 bases between. A multiplex PCR was run with 60 Vbeta primers and 13 Jbeta primers. Repertoires were generated with immunoSEQ multiplex PCR, while TCRdb's copy carries only in-frame clones and drops some. The sample includes 100,000 to 150,000 clones, 7% to 9.5% of them seen just once. The data originate from a study of cytomegalovirus exposure and HLA in healthy donors. Input material: PBMCs. This TCR was sampled from a middle-aged woman in good health and CMV-seropositive. V gene TRBV6-5 combines with J gene TRBJ2-5; D is perhaps TRBD2 (5 bases). CDR3 sequence reads: CASSYFGLQKETQYF. CDR3 in DNA: TGTGCCAGCAGTTACTTTGGACTGCAGAAGGAGACCCAGTACTTC.